The clone carrying this T cell receptor beta chain was recorded a few times. Its antigen is currently unknown. The data derive from a study of molecular identifiers for immune sequencing clone quantification. Whole-study context: With replicates, the RNA of around 20,000 or 100,000 naive CD8 cells was split five ways and four were sequenced.

Notes on the study in general: Single-cell amounts of spiked Jurkat TCR RNA were reportedly detectable among over 750,000 naive cells.

The authors sorted naive CD8 T cells as CD8+CD4-CCR7+CD45RA+. This CDR3 is 12 amino acids long. The junction had 3 bases not matched to a gene; V was cut back by 8 bases and J by 6 bases. Making the bulk TCR libraries relied on previously described methods and listed TCR primers. TCRdb recomputed calls from the PCR reads with MiXCR, one row per CDR3 protein. Of about 640,000 distinct CDR3 sequences listed, just under 20% were seen once; the top ten hold roughly 0.83%. This receptor was obtained from a human donor in good health. Some libraries in this study had Jurkat cell RNA spiked in. The chain joins TRBV12-3 or TRBV12-4 to TRBJ2-7, with 11 bases identical to TRBD1. Sequenced sample: naive CD8+ T cells from blood, with Jurkat cell RNA spiked in. Noted subset: FACS-sorted CD8+CD4-CCR7+CD45RA+ naive T cells. CDR3 loop: CASGQGAFEQYF. CDR3 in DNA: TGTGCCAGCGGACAGGGGGCGTTCGAGCAGTACTTC.